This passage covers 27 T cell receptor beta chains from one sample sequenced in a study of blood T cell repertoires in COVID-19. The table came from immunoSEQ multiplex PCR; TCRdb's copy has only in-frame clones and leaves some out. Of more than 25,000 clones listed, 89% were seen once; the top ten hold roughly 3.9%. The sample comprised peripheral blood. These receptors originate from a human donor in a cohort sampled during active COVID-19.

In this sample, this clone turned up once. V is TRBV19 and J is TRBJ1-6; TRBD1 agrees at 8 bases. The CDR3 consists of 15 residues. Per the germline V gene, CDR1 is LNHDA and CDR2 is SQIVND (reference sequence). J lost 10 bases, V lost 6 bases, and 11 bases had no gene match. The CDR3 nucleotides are TGTGCCAGTAGCTCCCCGGACAGGGACAGCTCACCCCTCCACTTT. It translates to CASSSPDRDSSPLHF.

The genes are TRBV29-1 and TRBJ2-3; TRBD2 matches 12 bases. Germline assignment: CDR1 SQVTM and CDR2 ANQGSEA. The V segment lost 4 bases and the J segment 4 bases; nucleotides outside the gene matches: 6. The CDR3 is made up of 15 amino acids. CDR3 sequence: CSVVLAGGPPDTQYF. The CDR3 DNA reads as TGCAGCGTTGTCCTAGCGGGGGGGCCGCCAGATACGCAGTATTTT.

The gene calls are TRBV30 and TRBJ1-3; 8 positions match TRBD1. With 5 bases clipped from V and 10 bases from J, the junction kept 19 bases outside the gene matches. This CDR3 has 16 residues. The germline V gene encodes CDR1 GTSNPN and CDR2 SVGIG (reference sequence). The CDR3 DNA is TGTGCCTGGGGCCGACAGGGGCGCAAGGGTCTGGGAACCATATATTTT. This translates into CAWGRQGRKGLGTIYF. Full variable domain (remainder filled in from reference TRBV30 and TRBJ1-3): SQTIHQWPATLVQPVGSPLSLECTVEGTSNPNLYWYRQAAGRGLQLLFYSVGIGQISSEVPQNLSASRPQDRQFILSSKKLLLSDSGFYLCAWGRQGRKGLGTIYFGEGSWLTVV.

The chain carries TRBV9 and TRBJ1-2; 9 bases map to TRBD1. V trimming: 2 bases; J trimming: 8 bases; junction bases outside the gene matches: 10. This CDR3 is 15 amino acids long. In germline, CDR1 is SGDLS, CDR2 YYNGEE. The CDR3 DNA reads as TGTGCCAGCAGCGTCGGGACAGGGAGGTTCGGCGGCTACACCTTC. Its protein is CASSVGTGRFGGYTF. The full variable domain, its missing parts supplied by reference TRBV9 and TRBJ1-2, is DSGVTQTPKHLITATGQRVTLRCSPRSGDLSVYWYQQSLDQGLQFLIQYYNGEERAKGNILERFSAQQFPDLHSELNLSSLELGDSALYFCASSVGTGRFGGYTFGSGTRLTVV.

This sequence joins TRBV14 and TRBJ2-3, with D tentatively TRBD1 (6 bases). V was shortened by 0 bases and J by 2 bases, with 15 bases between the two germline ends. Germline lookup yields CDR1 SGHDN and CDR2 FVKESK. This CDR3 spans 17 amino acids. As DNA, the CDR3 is TGTGCCAGCAGCCAAGATTTCCCGGGGACACCCACAGATACGCAGTATTTT. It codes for CASSQDFPGTPTDTQYF. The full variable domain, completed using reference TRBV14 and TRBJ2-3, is EAGVTQFPSHSVIEKGQTVTLRCDPISGHDNLYWYRRVMGKEIKFLLHFVKESKQDESGMPNNRFLAERTGGTYSTLKVQPAELEDSGVYFCASSQDFPGTPTDTQYFGPGTRLTVL.

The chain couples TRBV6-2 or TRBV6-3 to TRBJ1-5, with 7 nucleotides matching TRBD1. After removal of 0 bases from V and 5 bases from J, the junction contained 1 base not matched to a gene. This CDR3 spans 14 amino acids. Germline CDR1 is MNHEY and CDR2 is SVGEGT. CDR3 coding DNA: TGTGCCAGCAGTTACTCACAGGGGTATCAGCCCCAGCATTTT. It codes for CASSYSQGYQPQHF.

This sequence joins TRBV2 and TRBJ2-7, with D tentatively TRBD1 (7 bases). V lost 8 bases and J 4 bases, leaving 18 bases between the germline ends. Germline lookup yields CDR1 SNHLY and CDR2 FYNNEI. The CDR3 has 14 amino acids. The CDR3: CASLREEGAYEQYF. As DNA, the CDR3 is TGTGCCAGCCTGCGGGAAGAGGGGGCTTACGAGCAGTACTTC.

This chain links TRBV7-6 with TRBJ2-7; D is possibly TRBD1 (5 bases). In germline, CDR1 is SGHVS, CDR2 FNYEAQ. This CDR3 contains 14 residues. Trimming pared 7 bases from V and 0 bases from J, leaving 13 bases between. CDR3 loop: CASTLTANSYEQYF. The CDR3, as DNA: TGTGCCAGCACCCTGACAGCGAACTCCTACGAGCAGTACTTC.

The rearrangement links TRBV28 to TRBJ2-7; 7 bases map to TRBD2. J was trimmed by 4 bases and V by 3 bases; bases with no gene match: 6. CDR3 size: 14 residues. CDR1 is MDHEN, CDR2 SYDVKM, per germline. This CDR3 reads CASSLGGDLYEQYF. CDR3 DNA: TGTGCCAGCAGTTTGGGGGGGGATTTATACGAGCAGTACTTC.

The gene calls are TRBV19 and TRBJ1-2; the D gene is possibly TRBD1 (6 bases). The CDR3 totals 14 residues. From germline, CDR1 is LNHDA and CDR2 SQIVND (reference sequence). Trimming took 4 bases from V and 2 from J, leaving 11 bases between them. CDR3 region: CASSTAGANYGYTF. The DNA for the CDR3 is TGTGCCAGTAGTACAGCAGGGGCCAACTATGGCTACACCTTC.

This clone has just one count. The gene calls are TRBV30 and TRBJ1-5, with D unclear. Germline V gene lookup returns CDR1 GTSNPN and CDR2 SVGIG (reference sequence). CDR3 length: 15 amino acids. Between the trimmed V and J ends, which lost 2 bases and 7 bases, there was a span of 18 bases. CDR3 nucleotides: TGTGCCTGGAGTCCCGGGGTAGCCCCGGGGCAGCCCCAGCATTTT. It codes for CAWSPGVAPGQPQHF.

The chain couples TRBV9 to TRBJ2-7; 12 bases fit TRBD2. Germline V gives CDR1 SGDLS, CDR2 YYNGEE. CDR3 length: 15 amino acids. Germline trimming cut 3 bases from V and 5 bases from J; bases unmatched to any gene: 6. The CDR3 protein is CASSAGLAGIDEQYF. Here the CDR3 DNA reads TGTGCCAGCAGCGCCGGACTAGCGGGGATCGACGAGCAGTACTTC.

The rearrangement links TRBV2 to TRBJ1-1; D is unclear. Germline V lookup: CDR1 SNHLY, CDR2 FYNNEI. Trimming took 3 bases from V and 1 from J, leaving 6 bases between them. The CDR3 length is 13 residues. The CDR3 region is CASSEWPNTEAFF. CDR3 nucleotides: TGTGCCAGCAGTGAGTGGCCGAACACTGAAGCTTTCTTT.

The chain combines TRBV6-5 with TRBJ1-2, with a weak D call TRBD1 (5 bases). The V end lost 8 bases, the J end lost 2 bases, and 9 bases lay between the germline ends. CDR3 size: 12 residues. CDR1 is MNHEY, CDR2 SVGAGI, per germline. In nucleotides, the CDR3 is TGTGCCAGCTCCACAGGAAACTATGGCTACACCTTC. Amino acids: CASSTGNYGYTF.

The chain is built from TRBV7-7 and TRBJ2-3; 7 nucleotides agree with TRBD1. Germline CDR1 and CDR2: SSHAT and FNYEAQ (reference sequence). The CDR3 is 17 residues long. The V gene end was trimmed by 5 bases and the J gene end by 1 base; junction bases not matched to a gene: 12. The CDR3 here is CASSPTRTGKRTDTQYF. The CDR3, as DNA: TGTGCCAGCAGCCCTACCCGGACAGGCAAGCGCACAGATACGCAGTATTTT.

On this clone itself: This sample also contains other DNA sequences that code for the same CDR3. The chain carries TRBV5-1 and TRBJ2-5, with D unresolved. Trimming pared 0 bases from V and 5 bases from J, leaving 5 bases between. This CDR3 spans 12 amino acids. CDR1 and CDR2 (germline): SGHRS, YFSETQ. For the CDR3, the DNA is TGCGCCAGCAGCTTGGGTGCGGAGACCCAGTACTTC. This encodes CASSLGAETQYF.

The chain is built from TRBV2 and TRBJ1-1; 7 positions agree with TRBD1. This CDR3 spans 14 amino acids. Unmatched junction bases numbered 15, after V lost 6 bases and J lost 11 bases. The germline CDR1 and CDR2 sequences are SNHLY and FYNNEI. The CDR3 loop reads CASRGDSLEYGAFF. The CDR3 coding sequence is TGTGCCAGCAGAGGGGACAGCTTAGAGTACGGGGCTTTCTTT.

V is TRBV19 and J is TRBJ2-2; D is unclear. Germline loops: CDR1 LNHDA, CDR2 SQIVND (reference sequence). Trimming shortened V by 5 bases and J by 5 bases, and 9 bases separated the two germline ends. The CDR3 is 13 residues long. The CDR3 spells CASSFQVTGELFF. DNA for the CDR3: TGTGCCAGTAGTTTCCAGGTTACCGGGGAGCTGTTTTTT.

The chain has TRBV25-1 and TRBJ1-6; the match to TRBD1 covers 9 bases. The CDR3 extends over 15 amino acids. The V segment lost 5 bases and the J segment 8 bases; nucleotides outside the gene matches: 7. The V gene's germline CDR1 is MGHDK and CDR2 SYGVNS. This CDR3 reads CASSRVGQGHSPLHF. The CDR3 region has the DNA TGTGCCAGCAGTAGGGTGGGACAGGGTCATTCACCCCTCCACTTT.

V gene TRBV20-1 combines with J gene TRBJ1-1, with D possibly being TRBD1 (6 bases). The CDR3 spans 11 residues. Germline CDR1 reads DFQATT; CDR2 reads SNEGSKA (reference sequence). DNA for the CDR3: TGCGGGGGCTTAATGAACACTGAAGCTTTCTTT. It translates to CGGLMNTEAFF.

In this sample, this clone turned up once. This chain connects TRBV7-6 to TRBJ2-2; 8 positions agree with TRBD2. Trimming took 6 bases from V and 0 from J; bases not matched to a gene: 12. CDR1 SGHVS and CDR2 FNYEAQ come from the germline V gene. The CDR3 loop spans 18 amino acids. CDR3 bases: TGTGCCAGCAGTCAGTACCGTGGACTAGCTGCGAACACCGGGGAGCTGTTTTTT. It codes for CASSQYRGLAANTGELFF.

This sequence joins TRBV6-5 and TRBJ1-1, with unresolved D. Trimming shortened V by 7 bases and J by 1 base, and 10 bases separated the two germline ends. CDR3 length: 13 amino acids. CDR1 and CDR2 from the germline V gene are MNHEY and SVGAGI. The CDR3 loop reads CASKNRANTEAFF. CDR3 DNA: TGTGCCAGCAAGAACAGAGCGAACACTGAAGCTTTCTTT.

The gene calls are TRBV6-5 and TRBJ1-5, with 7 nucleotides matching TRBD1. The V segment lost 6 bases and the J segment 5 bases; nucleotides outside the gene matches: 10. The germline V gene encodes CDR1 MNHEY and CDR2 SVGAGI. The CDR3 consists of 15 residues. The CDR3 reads CASSPLQGIDQPQHF. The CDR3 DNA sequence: TGTGCCAGCAGCCCCTTACAGGGGATTGATCAGCCCCAGCATTTT.

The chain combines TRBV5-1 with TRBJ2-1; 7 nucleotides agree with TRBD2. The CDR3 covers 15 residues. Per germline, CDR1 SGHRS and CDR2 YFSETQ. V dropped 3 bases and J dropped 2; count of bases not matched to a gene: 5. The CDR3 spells CASSYGLDTYNEQFF. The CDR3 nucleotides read TGCGCCAGCAGCTATGGACTAGATACCTACAATGAGCAGTTCTTC.

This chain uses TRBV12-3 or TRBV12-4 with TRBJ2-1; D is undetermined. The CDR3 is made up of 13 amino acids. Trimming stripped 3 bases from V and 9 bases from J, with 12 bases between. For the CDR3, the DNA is TGTGCCAGCAGTTTTGGAGCGAGAGGTGAGCAGTTCTTC. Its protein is CASSFGARGEQFF.

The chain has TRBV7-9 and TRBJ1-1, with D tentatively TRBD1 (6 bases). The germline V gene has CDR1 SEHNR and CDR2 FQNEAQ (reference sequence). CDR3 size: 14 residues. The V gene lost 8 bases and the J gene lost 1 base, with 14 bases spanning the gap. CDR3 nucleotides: TGTGCCAGCTTAAGGACAGTCGCGAACACTGAAGCTTTCTTT. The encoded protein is CASLRTVANTEAFF.

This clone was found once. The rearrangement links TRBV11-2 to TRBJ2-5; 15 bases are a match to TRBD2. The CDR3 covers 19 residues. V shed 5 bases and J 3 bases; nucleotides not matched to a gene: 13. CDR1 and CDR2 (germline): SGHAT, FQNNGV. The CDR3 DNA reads TGTGCCAGCAGCACCCACAGGACTAGCGGGGGGGTACCAAAAGAGACCCAGTACTTC. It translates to CASSTHRTSGGVPKETQYF.